This T cell receptor beta chain was retrieved from a study of siplizumab effects on memory and regulatory T cells. General study findings and limits: In siplizumab cultures, the suppressive function of proliferating Tregs remained unconfirmed.

The V gene's germline CDR1 is SGHTA and CDR2 FQGNSA. The CDR3 is made up of 15 amino acids. Trimming shortened V by 1 base and J by 0 bases, and 8 bases separated the two germline ends. Each sample yielded 90,000 to 100,000 assayed TCR templates. The data were produced by immunoSEQ multiplex PCR, yet TCRdb's version contains in-frame clones alone and is incomplete. Of approximately 94,000 clones in the sample, about 95% were seen once. Comments on this clone: The antigen is not known.

The TCR originated in a human donor in good health. V usage is TRBV7-2 and J usage is TRBJ2-3, with a weak D call TRBD2 (5 bases). Sample: non-Treg CD4+ T cells sorted from blood. CDR3 loop: CASSLVWTSTDTQYF. CDR3 nucleotides: TGTGCCAGCAGCTTAGTCTGGACTAGCACAGATACGCAGTATTTT.